This passage covers 9 T cell receptor beta chains from one sample sequenced in a study of shared clonotypes between healthy human individuals. Naive CD8 populations comprised CD45RO-negative cells positively selected for CCR7, excluding terminally differentiated effector memory CD45RA+ cells. Here immunoSEQ multiplex PCR was the method, and the copy in TCRdb shows in-frame clones only, minus some. The sample shows about 1,900,000 clones, approximately 94% of them seen only once. The sequenced sample was naive CD8+ T cells sorted from blood. All receptors come from a young man in good health.

The J gene is TRBJ1-2, the V gene TRBV28; TRBD1 agrees at 7 bases. Per the germline V gene, CDR1 is MDHEN and CDR2 is SYDVKM. V was pared by 3 bases and J by 6 bases, with 16 bases of the junction left unmatched. The CDR3 contains 17 residues. CDR3 sequence reads: CASSLETRQGLRDGYTF. The CDR3 DNA sequence: TGTGCCAGCAGTTTGGAAACGCGACAGGGACTAAGGGATGGCTACACCTTC.

The chain carries TRBV19 and TRBJ2-7, with D possibly TRBD1 on 6 matching bases. Germline CDR1 and CDR2: LNHDA and SQIVND (reference sequence). The length of the CDR3 is 13 residues. Trimming removed 3 bases at V and 6 bases at J, with 12 bases between. CDR3 loop: CASSMGAGGEQYF. The CDR3 DNA reads as TGTGCCAGTAGTATGGGGGCTGGCGGCGAGCAGTACTTC. Together with reference TRBV19 and TRBJ2-7, the CDR3 gives the full variable domain: DGGITQSPKYLFRKEGQNVTLSCEQNLNHDAMYWYRQDPGQGLRLIYYSQIVNDFQKGDIAEGYSVSREKKESFPLTVTSAQKNPTAFYLCASSMGAGGEQYFGPGTRLTVT.

This clone was recorded once. This chain connects TRBV6-5 to TRBJ2-7; D is perhaps TRBD2 (5 bases). Trimming shortened V by 10 bases and J by 2 bases, and 15 bases separated the two germline ends. Germline V CDR1 and CDR2: MNHEY, SVGAGI. The CDR3 covers 13 residues. CDR3: CATADSEAYEQYF. CDR3 nucleotide sequence: TGTGCCACCGCGGATAGCGAGGCCTACGAGCAGTACTTC.

This rearrangement joins TRBV7-9 to TRBJ2-3; D not certain. V was clipped by 8 bases and J by 2 bases, with 14 bases between them. This CDR3 is 14 amino acids long. The germline gives CDR1 SEHNR, CDR2 FQNEAQ (reference sequence). CDR3: CASGNWGITDTQYF. The CDR3 coding sequence is TGTGCCAGCGGGAACTGGGGTATCACAGATACGCAGTATTTT.

The chain has TRBV19 and TRBJ2-1; D gene uncertain. Looked up from germline, CDR1 is LNHDA and CDR2 is SQIVND (reference sequence). V gave up 0 bases and J gave up 0 bases, with 12 bases separating them. The CDR3 is 17 residues long. CDR3 in DNA: TGTGCCAGTAGTATAGATCCGGCGACAAGCTCCTACAATGAGCAGTTCTTC. Its protein is CASSIDPATSSYNEQFF.

In its sample, this clone was seen once. This chain links TRBV30 with TRBJ1-1, with D possibly matching TRBD1 (6 bases). Germline V gene sequence: CDR1 GTSNPN, CDR2 SVGIG (reference sequence). The CDR3 spans 15 residues. V dropped 4 bases and J dropped 4 bases, with 19 bases sitting between them. The CDR3 DNA is TGTGCCTGGACCAAATGGGAGGGGGGTGGCACTGAAGCTTTCTTT. Protein: CAWTKWEGGGTEAFF.

The rearrangement uses TRBV11-2 and TRBJ2-1; D ambiguous. The CDR3 covers 12 residues. The germline gives CDR1 SGHAT, CDR2 FQNNGV. With 0 bases removed from V and 14 bases from J, the gap between germline ends came to 11 bases. Here the CDR3 reads CASSLDPAMKFF. The DNA for the CDR3 is TGTGCCAGCAGCTTAGATCCAGCGATGAAGTTCTTC.

The gene calls are TRBV1 and TRBJ1-5; the table's D call, TRBD1, has no DNA check behind it. TRBV1 is marked as a pseudogene. The CDR3 sequence is 17 residues long. The chain's CDR3 is CTSSRTRDRGHNQPQHF. Written as DNA, the CDR3 is TGCACCAGCAGCCGGACCCGGGACAGGGGCCACAATCAGCCCCAGCATTTT.

A single count supports this clone. The chain links TRBV5-1 to TRBJ2-1; a weak D match, TRBD2 (7 bases). Germline V gene sequence: CDR1 SGHRS, CDR2 YFSETQ. The CDR3 consists of 16 residues. V lost 4 bases to trimming and J lost 1 base, with 15 bases between them. Written as DNA, the CDR3 is TGCGCCAGCAGCGGGAGCGGGACAATTTCCTACAATGAGCAGTTCTTC. Amino acids: CASSGSGTISYNEQFF.